Below, 18 T cell receptor beta chains from the same sample are listed, as sequenced in a study of blood T cells in healthy people across ages. A second PCR of about 7 to 12 cycles used a sample-barcoded 5' primer and a J-beta primer mix. TCRdb re-called the 5' RACE reads with MiXCR, one entry per CDR3 protein. The sample holds approximately 1,000,000 distinct CDR3 sequences, 35% to 40% seen once. The sample comprised blood. The receptors come from a man aged 18-30 years in good health.

This CDR3 reads CASSFGTGLNQPQHF. The CDR3 DNA sequence: TGTGCCAGCAGCTTCGGGACAGGGCTCAATCAGCCCCAGCATTTT. V is TRBV7-2 and J is TRBJ1-5, with 9 nucleotides matching TRBD1. The CDR3 runs 15 residues. The V gene end was trimmed by 3 bases and the J gene end by 3 bases; junction bases not matched to a gene: 3. Per germline, CDR1 SGHTA and CDR2 FQGNSA.

The chain carries TRBV12-3 or TRBV12-4 and TRBJ1-5, with TRBD1 as a possible D gene (5 bases). With 6 bases removed from V and 9 bases from J, the gap between germline ends came to 12 bases. CDR3 length: 12 residues. CDR3 DNA: TGTGCCAGCAGCCCCACTGGGGGGCCCCAGCATTTT. It yields the protein CASSPTGGPQHF.

This chain uses TRBV10-3 with TRBJ1-1; TRBD1 is a possible D gene (6 bases). V was trimmed by 2 bases and J by 4 bases, leaving 8 bases between them. The length of the CDR3 is 13 residues. CDR1 is ENHRY, CDR2 SYGVKD, per germline. CDR3 amino acids: CAISEVGATEAFF. In DNA form, the CDR3 reads TGTGCCATCAGTGAGGTGGGGGCCACTGAAGCTTTCTTT.

The rearrangement joins TRBV6-2 or TRBV6-3 to TRBJ1-5, with no clear D. Trimming cost V 7 bases and J 6 bases, with 10 bases left between them. Germline CDR1 MNHEY, CDR2 SVGEGT. CDR3 length: 12 amino acids. The CDR3: CASTLGSQPQHF. Written as DNA, the CDR3 is TGTGCCAGCACCTTGGGCAGTCAGCCCCAGCATTTT.

This clonotype was observed once. V and J are TRBV27 and TRBJ2-7, with no clear D. Judging by the DNA end, TRBJ2-5 fits better; the J call may be wrong. Per germline, CDR1 MNHEY and CDR2 SMNVEV (reference sequence). The CDR3 consists of 16 residues. CDR3 residues: CASSLTASQGAETQYF. Here the CDR3 DNA reads TGTGCCAGCAGTTTAACCGCATCTCAAGGAGCGGAGACCCAGTACTTC.

This clonotype occurred a few times. The chain has TRBV25-1 and TRBJ2-5; D unclear. This CDR3 spans 11 amino acids. V was cut by 3 bases and J by 5 bases, with 4 bases left in between. CDR1 is MGHDK and CDR2 is SYGVNS in the germline V gene. The CDR3 nucleotides read TGTGCCAGCAGTGATTATGAGACCCAGTACTTC. The encoded protein is CASSDYETQYF.

This clonotype was found a few times. V usage is TRBV3-1 and J usage is TRBJ2-1; 11 bases are shared with TRBD2. Germline V gene data show CDR1 as LGHDT and CDR2 as YNNKEL (reference sequence). The CDR3 length is 16 residues. J gave up 7 bases and V 4 bases, and 9 bases lay outside the gene matches. CDR3 DNA: TGTGCCAGCAGCCCCTTCTCAGGGACTAGCGGTAATGAGCAGTTCTTC. Its translation: CASSPFSGTSGNEQFF.

This rearrangement joins TRBV20-1 to TRBJ2-1; 8 bases match TRBD2. The germline V gene has CDR1 DFQATT and CDR2 SNEGSKA (reference sequence). J was trimmed by 2 bases and V by 3 bases; bases with no gene match: 6. The CDR3 runs 15 residues. CDR3 coding DNA: TGCAGTGCTAGGAGTCAAGCGGGGGCCTACAATGAGCAGTTCTTC. Translated, it gives CSARSQAGAYNEQFF.

This clonotype came up a few times. The gene calls are TRBV2 and TRBJ2-2; D is ambiguous. Germline V lookup: CDR1 SNHLY, CDR2 FYNNEI. V gave up 4 bases and J gave up 0 bases, with 9 bases separating them. The CDR3 has 15 amino acids. CDR3 DNA: TGTGCCAGCAGTGTAGAAGGGTCGAACACCGGGGAGCTGTTTTTT. Translating gives CASSVEGSNTGELFF.

This sequence joins TRBV6-2 or TRBV6-3 and TRBJ2-1; 15 nucleotides agree with TRBD2. This CDR3 has 18 residues. Losses at the gene ends were 6 bases for V and 7 bases for J; bases not matched to a gene: 13. Germline CDR1 MNHEY, CDR2 SVGEGT. CDR3 sequence: CASRRPGTSGGSSNEQFF. As DNA, the CDR3 is TGTGCCAGCAGGAGACCCGGGACTAGCGGGGGGTCTAGTAATGAGCAGTTCTTC.

The chain couples TRBV4-1 to TRBJ1-2; a possible D gene is TRBD1 (6 bases). The CDR3 contains 15 residues. Trimming pared 7 bases from V and 0 bases from J, leaving 15 bases between. CDR1 and CDR2 (germline): MGHRA, YSYEKL. The CDR3: CASNVRDTSNYGYTF. CDR3 bases: TGCGCCAGCAATGTCCGGGACACTTCTAACTATGGCTACACCTTC.

This chain links TRBV10-3 with TRBJ1-5; no clear D gene. The CDR3 contains 12 residues. CDR1 is ENHRY and CDR2 is SYGVKD in the germline V gene. Trimming took off 6 bases at V and 7 bases at J, with 10 bases between the two ends. The CDR3 loop is CAISELGQPQHF. DNA of the CDR3: TGTGCCATCAGCGAGCTAGGGCAGCCCCAGCATTTT.

This clonotype was seen only a few times. The chain couples TRBV5-1 to TRBJ2-3, with D unresolved. CDR3 length: 16 residues. Germline V gene sequence: CDR1 SGHRS, CDR2 YFSETQ. V was cut by 0 bases and J by 0 bases, with 11 bases left in between. The CDR3 here is CASSLAAWISTDTQYF. CDR3 bases: TGCGCCAGCAGCTTGGCCGCGTGGATTAGCACAGATACGCAGTATTTT.

The chain combines TRBV29-1 with TRBJ2-3; D remains ambiguous. The ends were cut back, 6 bases at V and 3 bases at J, with 13 bases in the middle. Per the germline V gene, CDR1 is SQVTM and CDR2 is ANQGSEA. CDR3 length: 13 residues. The CDR3 reads CSVLGPGTDTQYF. The CDR3 nucleotides read TGCAGCGTCCTCGGACCCGGGACAGATACGCAGTATTTT.

This clonotype has at least ten counts. V is TRBV4-2 and J is TRBJ1-1, with D possibly being TRBD1 (6 bases). CDR3 size: 14 residues. V was pared by 6 bases and J by 5 bases, with 16 bases between. The germline V gene encodes CDR1 LGHNA and CDR2 YNFKEQ. In DNA form, the CDR3 reads TGTGCCAGCAGTCAGGGAGGGGGAGGGACTGAAGCTTTCTTT. It translates to CASSQGGGGTEAFF.

V usage is TRBV6-5 and J usage is TRBJ1-2; 7 nucleotides agree with TRBD1. Germline CDR1 reads MNHEY; CDR2 reads SVGAGI. This CDR3 contains 14 residues. V shed 5 bases and J 9 bases; nucleotides not matched to a gene: 12. The CDR3 bases are TGTGCCAGCAGTGTCATGACAGGGACTGTGAGCTACACCTTC. This sequence encodes CASSVMTGTVSYTF.

This chain connects TRBV6-4 to TRBJ2-1; TRBD2 aligns across 10 bases. Gene TRBJ2-7 matches the end of the DNA better, so the J call may be wrong. The CDR3 has 17 residues. Looked up from germline, CDR1 is MRHNA and CDR2 is SNTAGT. CDR3 protein: CASSDSPSGGLYNEQYF. The CDR3 DNA sequence: TGTGCCAGCAGTGACTCGCCTAGCGGGGGACTCTACAATGAGCAGTACTTC.

CDR3 coding DNA: TGTGCCACCAGTGAACACTCTCCAGGGGATAGCGGGAGGGCCCTGGCAGATACGCAGTATTTT. This sequence encodes CATSEHSPGDSGRALADTQYF. The J gene is TRBJ2-3, the V gene TRBV24-1, with 11 positions matching TRBD2. Germline V lookup: CDR1 KGHDR, CDR2 SFDVKD. The CDR3 runs to 21 residues. The trim removed 4 bases at V and 4 bases at J, leaving 21 bases unmatched.